This T cell receptor beta chain was sequenced in a study of Graves' ophthalmopathy and Graves' hyperthyroidism. Study background: Being free of ophthalmopathy for 18 months of follow-up defined stable hyperthyroidism.

Amplification of the TCR beta CDR3 regions used RNA transcripts (as template). HTBI primers were used in a first-round RT-PCR, which preceded a second-round multiplex PCR. TCRdb re-analysed the multiplex PCR reads in MiXCR, keeping a single row per CDR3 protein. The sample consists of around 520,000 distinct CDR3 sequences, under 45% of them appearing once. Diagnoses were established from clinical symptoms, serum thyroxine, TRAb, thyroid ultrasound and orbital computed tomography. Notes on the study in general: With a specificity of around 77% and a sensitivity of about 71%, the model predicted ophthalmopathy progression.

The CDR3 has 13 residues. Germline V gene data show CDR1 as WNHNN and CDR2 as SYGVQD (reference sequence). The ends were cut back, 4 bases at V and 5 bases at J, with 9 bases in the middle. Ten or more counts support this clonotype. Its antigen is still unknown. The sequence came from an adult man with Graves' hyperthyroidism. The chain combines TRBV10-1 with TRBJ1-5; possible D gene TRBD1, 5 bases. Sequenced material: peripheral blood or thyroid tissue (not recorded which). DNA of the CDR3: TGCGCCAGCAGTGCAGGGTCTGATCAGCCCCAGCATTTT. Its translation is CASSAGSDQPQHF.